One and the same sample provided the 18 T cell receptor beta chains below, sequenced in a study of graft-versus-host responses after intestinal transplantation. Libraries were prepared by immunoSEQ multiplex PCR; TCRdb keeps only in-frame clonotypes and omits some of them. The table has approximately 82,000 clones, roughly 89% seen once. Their target antigens are unknown. Sequencing used unstimulated CD4+ T cells sorted from spleen or lymph node cells, obtained before intestinal transplant. All receptors come from a human donor who received an intestinal transplant.

This rearrangement joins TRBV6-6 to TRBJ2-3; D remains unclear. This CDR3 contains 16 residues. The V gene lost 1 base and the J gene lost 3 bases, with 14 bases spanning the gap. Germline-derived CDR1 and CDR2 are MNHNY and SVGAGI (reference sequence). The CDR3 nucleotides read TGTGCCAGCAGTTACTTTCGCCCGTCCACAACAGATACGCAGTATTTT. Protein product: CASSYFRPSTTDTQYF.

With respect to this clone: Compared with germline, one end of the junction differs, possibly owing to a read error. This same CDR3 is encoded by further DNA sequences in the sample. The V call is TRBV29-1, the J call TRBJ2-2; D might be TRBD1 or TRBD2, each matching 5 bases. The CDR3 covers 14 residues. Germline-derived CDR1 and CDR2 are SQVTM and ANQGSEA. CDR3 loop: CSVKGHSNTGELFF. In DNA, the CDR3 is TGTAGCGTCAAGGGGCATTCGAACACCGGGGAGCTGTTTTTT.

The CDR3 nucleotides read TGTGCCTGGAGTGCACCGACGGATGCGGTCACCTTC. Residues: CAWSAPTDAVTF. The chain recombines TRBV30 with TRBJ1-2, with D hard to call. The V and J ends lost 1 base and 13 bases respectively, with 16 bases between them. Looked up from germline, CDR1 is GTSNPN and CDR2 is SVGIG (reference sequence). The CDR3 has 12 amino acids.

This chain links TRBV7-9 with TRBJ1-1, with a weak D call TRBD1 (6 bases). This CDR3 contains 15 residues. Germline lookup yields CDR1 SEHNR and CDR2 FQNEAQ (reference sequence). The V gene lost 4 bases and the J gene lost 3 bases, with 15 bases spanning the gap. CDR3 coding DNA: TGTGCCAGCAGCTCAGGTCAGGGGTTTGACACTGAAGCTTTCTTT. Translated: CASSSGQGFDTEAFF.

The chain is built from TRBV27 and TRBJ2-2; a weak D match, TRBD1 (6 bases). Deletions cut 7 bases from V and 6 bases from J, with 18 bases between. The CDR3 totals 15 residues. Per germline, CDR1 MNHEY and CDR2 SMNVEV (reference sequence). Here the CDR3 reads CASTAAGVVPGELFF. The CDR3 DNA sequence: TGTGCCAGCACGGCGGCAGGGGTGGTTCCCGGGGAGCTGTTTTTT.

This chain uses TRBV13 with TRBJ2-3; a possible D gene is TRBD2 (5 bases). In germline, CDR1 is PRHDT, CDR2 FYEKMQ (reference sequence). CDR3 length: 14 residues. The V and J ends lost 2 bases and 4 bases respectively, with 10 bases between them. The CDR3 nucleotides read TGTGCCAGCAGCTTAAGCCGGGGAGCAGATACGCAGTATTTT. Its translation: CASSLSRGADTQYF. Filled out from reference TRBV13 and TRBJ2-3, the complete variable domain reads AAGVIQSPRHLIKEKRETATLKCYPIPRHDTVYWYQQGPGQDPQFLISFYEKMQSDKGSIPDRFSAQQFSDYHSELNMSSLELGDSALYFCASSLSRGADTQYFGPGTRLTVL.

In this sample, this clone turned up a few times. The V call is TRBV10-1, the J call TRBJ2-7; D remains ambiguous. This CDR3 spans 11 amino acids. Germline V CDR1 and CDR2: WNHNN, SYGVQD (reference sequence). V gave up 3 bases and J gave up 6 bases, with 6 bases separating them. CDR3 region: CASSDPCEQYF. The CDR3 DNA reads TGCGCCAGCAGTGACCCGTGCGAGCAGTACTTC.

The chain employs TRBV4-3 and TRBJ2-7; 9 nucleotides line up with TRBD1. This CDR3 is 15 amino acids long. After removal of 1 base from V and 2 bases from J, the junction contained 3 bases not matched to a gene. The germline CDR1 and CDR2 sequences are LGHNA and YSLEER. The CDR3 sequence is CASSQAGTGTYEQYF. The CDR3, as DNA: TGCGCCAGCAGCCAAGCCGGGACAGGGACCTACGAGCAGTACTTC.

V is TRBV25-1 and J is TRBJ2-7; D might be TRBD1 (6 bases). Between the trimmed V and J ends, which lost 6 bases and 6 bases, there was a span of 15 bases. CDR1 is MGHDK and CDR2 is SYGVNS in the germline V gene. The CDR3 sequence is 13 residues long. The CDR3 is CASSQTPDSEQYF. CDR3 DNA sequence: TGTGCCAGCAGCCAGACCCCGGACAGCGAGCAGTACTTC.

This chain's CDR3 is CASSTGLAGGEQETQYF. CDR3 coding DNA: TGCGCCAGCAGCACGGGACTAGCGGGGGGGGAGCAAGAGACCCAGTACTTC. The J gene is TRBJ2-5, the V gene TRBV5-1, with 16 bases that match TRBD2. CDR1 and CDR2 (germline): SGHRS, YFSETQ. The CDR3 is 17 amino acids. V lost 4 bases to trimming and J lost 2 bases; unmatched junction nucleotides: 5.

V usage is TRBV18 and J usage is TRBJ2-7; 8 bases match TRBD1. V shed 2 bases, J shed 1 base, and the junction held 4 bases outside the gene matches. In germline, CDR1 is KGHSH, CDR2 LQKENI. The CDR3 loop spans 15 amino acids. The CDR3 DNA reads TGTGCCAGCTCACCAAGGGGGACAGGTTCCTACGAGCAGTACTTC. Its protein product is CASSPRGTGSYEQYF.

This chain links TRBV23-1 with TRBJ2-7; 7 bases agree with TRBD1. TRBV23-1 is an ORF, with its function uncertain. CDR3 length: 15 amino acids. Trimming at V came to 0 bases and at J to 0 bases, leaving 2 bases not matched to a gene. The CDR3 coding sequence is TGCGCCAGCAGTCAATCGAGGGACAGCTCCTACGAGCAGTACTTC. Amino acid sequence: CASSQSRDSSYEQYF.

The chain carries TRBV5-6 and TRBJ1-2; 12 bases fit TRBD1. The CDR3 is 18 residues long. The V gene's germline CDR1 is SGHDT and CDR2 YYEEEE. Losses at the gene ends were 1 base for V and 7 bases for J; bases not matched to a gene: 14. Written as DNA, the CDR3 is TGTGCCAGCAGCTTGAAACACGACCTGGGACAGGGGGCAATTGGCTACACCTTC. It yields the protein CASSLKHDLGQGAIGYTF. The complete variable domain, with remaining parts taken from reference TRBV5-6 and TRBJ1-2, reads DAGVTQSPTHLIKTRGQQVTLRCSPKSGHDTVSWYQQALGQGPQFIFQYYEEEERQRGNFPDRFSGHQFPNYSSELNVNALLLGDSALYLCASSLKHDLGQGAIGYTFGSGTRLTVV.

The rearrangement joins TRBV12-5 to TRBJ1-5, with TRBD1 matching 8 bases. Germline lookup yields CDR1 LGHNT and CDR2 FRNRAP. Trimming cost V 7 bases and J 6 bases; bases outside gene matches: 8. CDR3 size: 14 residues. CDR3 loop: CASADQGASQPQHF. CDR3 nucleotide sequence: TGTGCTAGTGCCGATCAGGGGGCGAGTCAGCCCCAGCATTTT.

The sample holds a few counts of this clone. This sequence joins TRBV4-3 and TRBJ1-1; D gene ambiguous. CDR3 length equals 16 residues. Germline-derived CDR1 and CDR2 are LGHNA and YSLEER. The germline V and J ends were trimmed by 0 bases and 4 bases, with 15 bases remaining between them. The CDR3 region has the DNA TGCGCCAGCAGCCAAGATCCGGGGAAATGGGGCACTGAAGCTTTCTTT. This codes for CASSQDPGKWGTEAFF.

The genes are TRBV5-1 and TRBJ1-4; 7 bases agree with TRBD1. After removal of 4 bases from V and 5 bases from J, the junction contained 5 bases not matched to a gene. CDR3 length: 14 residues. CDR1 and CDR2 (germline): SGHRS, YFSETQ. The CDR3: CASSRGQSNEKLFF. CDR3 DNA sequence: TGCGCCAGCAGCCGGGGACAGTCGAATGAAAAACTGTTTTTT.

The chain joins TRBV7-2 to TRBJ2-5; 9 bases fit TRBD2. The germline gives CDR1 SGHTA, CDR2 FQGNSA. With V trimmed by 5 bases and J by 5 bases, 9 bases remained unmatched. The CDR3 consists of 15 residues. The CDR3 DNA is TGTGCCAGCAGCCGCGGCGGGGGGGGGATGGAGACCCAGTACTTC. This sequence encodes CASSRGGGGMETQYF.

V and J are TRBV5-6 and TRBJ2-1; the match to TRBD2 covers 8 bases. J was trimmed by 6 bases and V by 2 bases; bases with no gene match: 4. Germline-derived CDR1 and CDR2 are SGHDT and YYEEEE. The CDR3 runs 14 residues. The CDR3 protein is CASSLRGGINEQFF. CDR3 DNA sequence: TGTGCCAGCAGCTTACGGGGGGGTATCAATGAGCAGTTCTTC.